These 22 T cell receptor beta chains were sequenced from one sample in a study of post-analysis software for immune sequencing data. Findings of the study overall: The study found TRBV5-6, TRBV5-1 and TRBV20-1 among 5 or 6 TRBV segments more frequent in patients than controls.

Unique molecular identifiers were built into the TCR beta cDNA libraries. One entry per CDR3 protein results from TCRdb running MiXCR on the PCR reads. The data hold under 650,000 distinct CDR3 sequences, with about 40% observed a single time. Their specific antigens are unknown. The sample taken for sequencing was blood. Source of these receptors: a girl between 10 and 17 years old with multiple sclerosis.

The chain recombines TRBV19 with TRBJ2-7, with TRBD2 matching 10 bases. CDR3 length: 17 amino acids. V shed 5 bases, J shed 3 bases, and the junction held 13 bases outside the gene matches. Germline CDR1 is LNHDA and CDR2 is SQIVND (reference sequence). CDR3 DNA: TGTGCCAGTAGTGAAAAGGGGCCGGCTAGCGGGGGCTACGAGCAGTACTTC. It specifies CASSEKGPASGGYEQYF.

This clonotype was seen a handful of times. The CDR3, as DNA: TGTGCCAGCAGCTTGGAGTATACGGGATCCTCTGGGGCCAACGTCCTGACTTTC. Its translation: CASSLEYTGSSGANVLTF. The chain couples TRBV5-5 to TRBJ2-6; TRBD2 might be the D (5 bases). Germline CDR1 reads SGHKS; CDR2 reads YYEKEE (reference sequence). This CDR3 has 18 amino acids. V was pared by 0 bases and J by 0 bases, with 13 bases between. Variable domain in full (rest from reference TRBV5-5 and TRBJ2-6): DAGVTQSPTHLIKTRGQQVTLRCSPISGHKSVSWYQQVLGQGPQFIFQYYEKEERGRGNFPDRFSARQFPNYSSELNVNALLLGDSALYLCASSLEYTGSSGANVLTFGAGSRLTVL.

The table lists this clonotype with a count of one. CDR3 in amino acids: CSALRGSTDTQYF. The CDR3, as DNA: TGCAGTGCTTTAAGGGGCAGCACAGATACGCAGTATTTT. This chain links TRBV20-1 with TRBJ2-3, with a weak D call TRBD1 (5 bases). The germline V gene encodes CDR1 DFQATT and CDR2 SNEGSKA (reference sequence). V shed 5 bases and J shed 0 bases, with 9 bases lying between them. This CDR3 contains 13 residues.

The chain links TRBV11-1 to TRBJ1-2; D might be TRBD1 (5 bases). Trimming pared 5 bases from V and 4 bases from J, leaving 14 bases between. Germline V gene sequence: CDR1 SGHAT, CDR2 FQDESV (reference sequence). The CDR3 totals 14 residues. The CDR3 DNA is TGTGCCAGCAGCCCGTTGGGGGAGGCCTATGGCTACACCTTC. Translated, it gives CASSPLGEAYGYTF.

The sample holds a few counts of this clonotype. The genes are TRBV7-2 and TRBJ2-6; weak D call: TRBD2 (6 bases). V gave up 1 base and J gave up 0 bases, with 16 bases separating them. Germline V lookup: CDR1 SGHTA, CDR2 FQGNSA. CDR3 length: 19 amino acids. CDR3 sequence (DNA): TGTGCCAGCAGCTTAGTCGGAGGGTTTCAGATCTCTGGGGCCAACGTCCTGACTTTC. Translated: CASSLVGGFQISGANVLTF.

The gene calls are TRBV11-2 and TRBJ1-1; D gene ambiguous. The V end lost 1 base, the J end lost 1 base, and 7 bases lay between the germline ends. The CDR3 is 14 residues long. Germline V CDR1 and CDR2: SGHAT, FQNNGV. This CDR3 reads CASSLGSRNTEAFF. For the CDR3, the DNA is TGTGCCAGCAGCTTAGGTTCCCGGAACACTGAAGCTTTCTTT.

The genes are TRBV11-3 and TRBJ2-5, with a possible D match to TRBD2 (7 bases). The CDR3 extends over 14 amino acids. Germline CDR1 is SGHNT and CDR2 is YENEEA. The ends were cut back, 5 bases at V and 7 bases at J, with 17 bases in the middle. CDR3 bases: TGTGCCAGCAGCCCCGGGACGCGGGGGCGGACCCAGTACTTC. Its translation: CASSPGTRGRTQYF.

The chain links TRBV20-1 to TRBJ2-5; 9 positions agree with TRBD1. The V and J ends lost 5 bases and 5 bases, in that order; junction bases with no gene match: 15. The CDR3 is 16 residues long. Germline values: CDR1 DFQATT, CDR2 SNEGSKA (reference sequence). CDR3 residues: CSAPSRRAGQGETQYF. As DNA, the CDR3 is TGCAGTGCTCCCTCCCGCAGGGCCGGACAGGGGGAGACCCAGTACTTC.

This clonotype came up once. The junction departs from the called germline gene at one end, perhaps through a read error. The gene calls are TRBV4-1 and TRBJ1-2, with D perhaps TRBD1 (5 bases). The CDR3 is 14 residues long. Germline loops: CDR1 MGHRA, CDR2 YSYEKL. DNA for the CDR3: TGCGCCAGCAGCCAAGAGGGGCGCGGCTATGGTTACACCTTC. It codes for CASSQEGRGYGYTF.

In this sample, this clonotype turned up a few times. The chain joins TRBV4-2 to TRBJ2-1; 9 bases agree with TRBD2. The CDR3 is made up of 15 amino acids. CDR1 and CDR2 from the germline V gene are LGHNA and YNFKEQ. V shed 6 bases and J 3 bases; nucleotides not matched to a gene: 6. The CDR3 DNA is TGTGCCAGCAGTCAAATAGCGGGAGACTACAATGAGCAGTTCTTC. Translation gives CASSQIAGDYNEQFF.

The table lists this clonotype with a few counts. The rearrangement uses TRBV5-1 and TRBJ2-7; D unclear. Germline assignment: CDR1 SGHRS and CDR2 YFSETQ. The CDR3 length is 16 residues. Trimming took 0 bases from V and 3 from J, leaving 16 bases between them. CDR3 in amino acids: CASSLGGPGSNYEQYF. The CDR3 region has the DNA TGCGCCAGCAGCTTGGGAGGCCCCGGGTCAAACTACGAGCAGTACTTC.

This clonotype was detected a few times. The chain is built from TRBV5-1 and TRBJ2-7, with D possibly matching TRBD1 (5 bases). CDR3 length: 14 residues. Per germline, CDR1 SGHRS and CDR2 YFSETQ. Trimming took 0 bases from V and 3 from J, leaving 10 bases between them. CDR3 sequence: CASSLEGRDYEQYF. The CDR3 DNA follows: TGCGCCAGCAGCTTGGAGGGGCGCGACTACGAGCAGTACTTC.

This chain joins TRBV12-3 or TRBV12-4 and TRBJ1-2, with D tentatively TRBD1 (5 bases). V was shortened by 7 bases and J by 2 bases, with 14 bases between the two germline ends. The CDR3 consists of 14 residues. CDR3 region: CASTHGWDNYGYTF. The DNA for the CDR3 is TGTGCCAGCACCCACGGCTGGGACAACTATGGCTACACCTTC.

The chain is built from TRBV6-5 and TRBJ2-3, with D perhaps matching TRBD1 or TRBD2 (6 bases each). The germline gives CDR1 MNHEY, CDR2 SVGAGI. CDR3 size: 16 residues. Between the trimmed V and J ends, which lost 5 bases and 3 bases, there was a span of 18 bases. The CDR3 DNA sequence: TGTGCCAGCAGTCCCGCCCGGGGGCGTGGTACAGATACGCAGTATTTT. It is translated as CASSPARGRGTDTQYF.

CDR3 in amino acids: CASSESGGLSYEQYF. The CDR3 region has the DNA TGCGCCAGCAGTGAGTCAGGGGGACTCTCCTACGAGCAGTACTTC. The genes are TRBV10-1 and TRBJ2-4; D tentatively reads TRBD1 or TRBD2 (6 bases each). The end of the DNA fits TRBJ2-7 better, so the J call may be wrong. The CDR3 spans 15 residues. CDR1 is WNHNN, CDR2 SYGVQD, per germline (reference sequence).

This clonotype was observed a handful of times. This chain links TRBV20-1 with TRBJ2-6; D is possibly TRBD1 (6 bases). The CDR3 spans 17 residues. Trimming pared 0 bases from V and 0 bases from J, leaving 12 bases between. Germline V gene sequence: CDR1 DFQATT, CDR2 SNEGSKA (reference sequence). The CDR3 reads CSARDTGPSSGANVLTF. The CDR3 DNA is TGCAGTGCTAGAGATACAGGGCCCAGCTCTGGGGCCAACGTCCTGACTTTC.

This clonotype was detected a few times. This chain links TRBV15 with TRBJ2-7, with 8 bases fitting TRBD1. Germline values: CDR1 LNHNV, CDR2 YYDKDF (reference sequence). V dropped 3 bases and J dropped 4; count of bases not matched to a gene: 5. The CDR3 has 14 residues. The CDR3 region has the DNA TGTGCCACCAGCAGCCGGGACAGGATGTACGAGCAGTACTTC. Its translation: CATSSRDRMYEQYF.

CDR3 bases: TGTGCCAGCAGACCTCTAACAGGGGGCAACTATGGCTACACCTTC. Its protein is CASRPLTGGNYGYTF. The chain combines TRBV12-3 or TRBV12-4 with TRBJ1-2, with TRBD1 matching 9 bases. V trimming: 6 bases; J trimming: 2 bases; junction bases outside the gene matches: 7. This CDR3 is 15 amino acids long.

The chain has TRBV5-1 and TRBJ2-3; the match to TRBD1 covers 7 bases. The germline V gene encodes CDR1 SGHRS and CDR2 YFSETQ. Germline trimming cut 9 bases from V and 0 bases from J; bases unmatched to any gene: 4. CDR3 size: 13 residues. CDR3 sequence reads: CATRQGSTDTQYF. The DNA of the CDR3 is TGCGCCACCAGACAGGGTAGCACAGATACGCAGTATTTT.

The V gene is TRBV7-9, the J gene TRBJ2-6, with 9 positions matching TRBD1. Germline V lookup: CDR1 SEHNR, CDR2 FQNEAQ (reference sequence). With V trimmed by 5 bases and J by 4 bases, 6 bases remained unmatched. The length of the CDR3 is 16 residues. The CDR3 reads CASSIYRGRGANVLTF. The CDR3 nucleotides are TGTGCCAGCAGCATCTACAGGGGGCGCGGGGCCAACGTCCTGACTTTC.

The rearrangement links TRBV6-1 to TRBJ2-5; 9 nucleotides agree with TRBD2. The germline V gene has CDR1 MNHNS and CDR2 SASEGT. V lost 6 bases to trimming and J lost 1 base; unmatched junction nucleotides: 3. The CDR3 is 14 residues long. CDR3 loop: CASRRGRAQETQYF. The CDR3 DNA reads TGTGCCAGCAGACGCGGGAGGGCCCAAGAGACCCAGTACTTC.

The chain couples TRBV29-1 to TRBJ2-7, with D possibly TRBD1 on 6 matching bases. Trimming removed 3 bases from V and 3 bases from J, with 21 bases in between. Per germline, CDR1 SQVTM and CDR2 ANQGSEA. The CDR3 contains 16 residues. The CDR3 loop is CSVDSRLGGRNYEQYF. The CDR3 bases are TGCAGCGTTGACAGCAGGTTAGGGGGTCGCAACTACGAGCAGTACTTC.